The 28 T cell receptor beta chains reported below all come from one sample, sequenced in a study of blood T cell repertoires in COVID-19. TCRdb's table, derived via immunoSEQ multiplex PCR, lists solely in-frame clones and lacks some. The table shows almost 250,000 clones, with more than 85% occurring only once. The sequencing sample was made of PBMCs or T cells enriched from blood (not recorded which). These receptors were obtained from a woman aged 25 to 39 who had recovered from COVID-19.

This chain joins TRBV29-1 and TRBJ2-3; D perhaps matches TRBD2 (5 bases). Germline loops: CDR1 SQVTM, CDR2 ANQGSEA. The CDR3 extends over 14 amino acids. Trimming left V 1 base short and J 5 bases short, with 13 bases between. The CDR3, as DNA: TGCAGCGTTGAAGTACGAGGGATGGGAGATACGCAGTATTTT. Its protein is CSVEVRGMGDTQYF.

This clone has only a few counts. CDR3 nucleotides: TGCGCCAGCAGCCAAGATCAATCAGGGGAAATCGGCGGGGGAGGCTACACCTTC. Its translation is CASSQDQSGEIGGGGYTF. This rearrangement joins TRBV4-1 to TRBJ1-2; D might be TRBD1 (6 bases). Trimming left V 0 bases short and J 8 bases short, with 25 bases between. In germline, CDR1 is MGHRA, CDR2 YSYEKL. The CDR3 sequence is 18 residues long.

The chain has TRBV7-9 and TRBJ1-2; D possibly corresponds to TRBD1 (6 bases). From germline, CDR1 is SEHNR and CDR2 FQNEAQ (reference sequence). This CDR3 is built from 14 residues. The V and J ends lost 4 bases and 7 bases respectively, with 16 bases between them. The DNA of the CDR3 is TGTGCCAGCAGCTCGCGGGGGGCTTTCGGTGGCTACACCTTC. Its translation is CASSSRGAFGGYTF.

V gene TRBV10-1 combines with J gene TRBJ2-1; 9 positions match TRBD2. Germline V lookup: CDR1 WNHNN, CDR2 SYGVQD (reference sequence). The CDR3 consists of 20 residues. The J segment lost 5 bases and the V segment lost 0 bases, leaving 17 bases of the junction unmatched. CDR3 protein: CASSESVVREGFRYNNEQFF. CDR3 bases: TGCGCCAGCAGTGAGTCGGTGGTGCGGGAGGGATTCCGTTACAACAATGAGCAGTTCTTC.

This rearrangement joins TRBV2 to TRBJ1-2; TRBD1 aligns across 7 bases. Germline values: CDR1 SNHLY, CDR2 FYNNEI. The CDR3 totals 15 residues. Trimming removed 4 bases from V and 3 bases from J; junction bases left unmatched: 8. CDR3 protein: CASSGRRDSDYGYTF. In DNA, the CDR3 is TGTGCCAGCAGTGGCCGGAGGGACAGTGACTATGGCTACACCTTC.

V gene TRBV27 combines with J gene TRBJ1-5, with TRBD1 matching 8 bases. The trim removed 10 bases at V and 0 bases at J, leaving 8 bases unmatched. CDR1 is MNHEY and CDR2 is SMNVEV in the germline V gene (reference sequence). The CDR3 length is 15 residues. The CDR3 DNA sequence: TGTGCCACCGGAGACAGGGGAGGTAGCAATCAGCCCCAGCATTTT. This codes for CATGDRGGSNQPQHF.

The rearrangement joins TRBV7-8 to TRBJ1-1, with 8 bases that match TRBD1. There are 15 residues in the CDR3. The junction had 6 bases not matched to a gene; V was cut back by 5 bases and J by 1 base. Germline V lookup: CDR1 SGHVS, CDR2 FQNEAQ. CDR3 nucleotides: TGTGCCAGCAGCGGACCGACAGGGGCGAACACTGAAGCTTTCTTT. As protein: CASSGPTGANTEAFF.

The chain links TRBV19 to TRBJ1-6; maybe TRBD1 (6 bases). In germline, CDR1 is LNHDA, CDR2 SQIVND (reference sequence). The length of the CDR3 is 14 residues. V lost 6 bases and J lost 5, with 11 bases in between. The CDR3 reads CASRRTEDNSPLHF. The CDR3 bases are TGTGCCAGTAGGCGGACAGAAGATAATTCACCCCTCCACTTT.

The chain is built from TRBV27 and TRBJ1-2; TRBD1 matches 9 bases. The ends lost 6 bases at V and 5 bases at J; junction bases unmatched: 4. This CDR3 region has 13 residues. Germline-derived CDR1 and CDR2 are MNHEY and SMNVEV (reference sequence). The DNA for the CDR3 is TGTGCCAGCAGCTGGACAGGGGCGTATGGCTACACCTTC. Its protein product is CASSWTGAYGYTF.

J is TRBJ2-5 and V is TRBV5-8, with TRBD1 matching over 7 bases. From germline, CDR1 is SGHTS and CDR2 YDEGEE. This CDR3 has 15 amino acids. After removal of 0 bases from V and 5 bases from J, the junction contained 7 bases not matched to a gene. The CDR3 region is CASSLGQGTAETQYF. CDR3 in DNA: TGTGCCAGCAGCTTGGGACAGGGAACGGCGGAGACCCAGTACTTC. The full variable domain, in which reference TRBV5-8 and TRBJ2-5 provide the parts outside the CDR3, is EAGVTQSPTHLIKTRGQQATLRCSPISGHTSVYWYQQALGLGLQFLLWYDEGEERNRGNFPPRFSGRQFPNYSSELNVNALELEDSALYLCASSLGQGTAETQYFGPGTRLLVL.

The rearrangement joins TRBV28 to TRBJ2-1, with D possibly matching TRBD2 (6 bases). Germline V gene sequence: CDR1 MDHEN, CDR2 SYDVKM. V lost 5 bases and J lost 0, with 14 bases in between. This CDR3 has 16 residues. CDR3 region: CASSALGGGSYNEQFF. The CDR3 DNA is TGTGCCAGCAGTGCCTTGGGGGGAGGCTCCTACAATGAGCAGTTCTTC.

The chain couples TRBV13 to TRBJ2-7, with D unclear. Germline assignment: CDR1 PRHDT and CDR2 FYEKMQ (reference sequence). This CDR3 contains 14 residues. V lost 3 bases and J 5 bases, leaving 14 bases between the germline ends. The DNA of the CDR3 is TGTGCCAGCAGCTTTATCAACTCCTTAAACGAGCAGTACTTC. It specifies CASSFINSLNEQYF.

This chain connects TRBV12-3 or TRBV12-4 to TRBJ1-5, with a weak D call TRBD1 (6 bases). CDR3 length: 13 residues. V was cut by 7 bases and J by 2 bases, with 9 bases left in between. The CDR3 region is CASKDSRNQPQHF. In nucleotides, the CDR3 is TGTGCCAGCAAGGACAGCCGCAATCAGCCCCAGCATTTT.

J is TRBJ2-3 and V is TRBV19, with 7 bases matching TRBD1. V trimming: 4 bases; J trimming: 4 bases; junction bases outside the gene matches: 5. CDR1 and CDR2 from the germline V gene are LNHDA and SQIVND (reference sequence). The CDR3 sequence is 14 residues long. CDR3 sequence (DNA): TGTGCCAGTAGTACCCCCCAGGGGGCAGATACGCAGTATTTT. Translated, it gives CASSTPQGADTQYF.

The chain has TRBV2 and TRBJ1-1; 10 bases match TRBD1. The CDR3 runs 14 residues. The junction had 8 bases not matched to a gene; V was cut back by 6 bases and J by 7 bases. Germline lookup yields CDR1 SNHLY and CDR2 FYNNEI. As DNA, the CDR3 is TGTGCCAGCAGGGGAGGGACAGGGGTTGGTGAAGCTTTCTTT. Protein sequence: CASRGGTGVGEAFF.

This chain connects TRBV12-3 or TRBV12-4 to TRBJ1-1; a possible D gene is TRBD1 (5 bases). The CDR3 consists of 13 residues. V lost 5 bases, J lost 10 bases, and 17 bases lay in between. The CDR3 DNA reads as TGTGCCAGCAGTCTCCGCGACAGCTTTGCAGCTTTCTTT. Its protein product is CASSLRDSFAAFF.

This chain connects TRBV7-8 to TRBJ1-5; D might be TRBD1 (6 bases). V gave up 5 bases and J gave up 2 bases, with 22 bases separating them. This CDR3 has 18 amino acids. Germline CDR1 and CDR2: SGHVS and FQNEAQ. CDR3 loop: CASSHTGGLRFRNQPQHF. The DNA for the CDR3 is TGTGCCAGCAGCCACACGGGGGGCCTTAGGTTTCGCAATCAGCCCCAGCATTTT.

The chain couples TRBV6-5 to TRBJ2-1, with 10 bases that match TRBD1. Looked up from germline, CDR1 is MNHEY and CDR2 is SVGAGI. This CDR3 is built from 15 residues. V lost 0 bases, J lost 5 bases, and 1 base stayed unmatched. The CDR3 spells CASSYSGQGNNEQFF. The CDR3 DNA follows: TGTGCCAGCAGTTACTCGGGACAGGGGAACAATGAGCAGTTCTTC.

The chain links TRBV2 to TRBJ1-2; no firm D call. The germline V and J ends were trimmed by 8 bases and 1 base, with 11 bases remaining between them. The CDR3 has 13 amino acids. Germline-derived CDR1 and CDR2 are SNHLY and FYNNEI. CDR3 sequence: CASSLSVNYGYTF. CDR3 coding DNA: TGTGCCAGCTCTCTGTCTGTTAACTATGGCTACACCTTC.

The rearrangement uses TRBV27 and TRBJ2-7; 11 bases fit TRBD2. The CDR3 spans 17 residues. Unmatched junction bases numbered 8, after V lost 4 bases and J lost 0 bases. In germline, CDR1 is MNHEY, CDR2 SMNVEV (reference sequence). As DNA, the CDR3 is TGTGCCAGCAGTTATATAGCGGGGGGGGAGAGCTCCTACGAGCAGTACTTC. This codes for CASSYIAGGESSYEQYF.

Only one count was recorded for this clone. The V and J genes are TRBV7-9 and TRBJ2-2; D is possibly TRBD2 (5 bases). Germline CDR1 and CDR2: SEHNR and FQNEAQ (reference sequence). Trimming cost V 0 bases and J 4 bases, with 6 bases left between them. The CDR3 is made up of 14 amino acids. CDR3 sequence reads: CASSLATITGELFF. The CDR3 coding sequence is TGTGCCAGCAGCTTAGCGACTATCACCGGGGAGCTGTTTTTT. The full variable domain, rest sourced from reference TRBV7-9 and TRBJ2-2, is DTGVSQNPRHKITKRGQNVTFRCDPISEHNRLYWYRQTLGQGPEFLTYFQNEAQLEKSRLLSDRFSAERPKGSFSTLEIQRTEQGDSAMYLCASSLATITGELFFGEGSRLTVL.

This clone was seen once. CDR3 protein: CASSLGLFSNQPQHF. DNA of the CDR3: TGTGCCAGCAGTTTGGGACTTTTTAGCAATCAGCCCCAGCATTTT. The chain employs TRBV6-5 and TRBJ1-5, with D maybe TRBD1 (5 bases). This CDR3 spans 15 amino acids. Germline V gene data show CDR1 as MNHEY and CDR2 as SVGAGI. V lost 4 bases to trimming and J lost 0 bases, with 10 bases between them.

The V gene is TRBV28, the J gene TRBJ1-5, with D possibly matching TRBD1 (6 bases). CDR3 size: 12 residues. V lost 2 bases, J lost 9 bases, and 8 bases lay in between. Germline V lookup: CDR1 MDHEN, CDR2 SYDVKM. CDR3 sequence (DNA): TGTGCCAGCAGTTTAAGGGGGGGGCCCCAGCATTTT. It is translated as CASSLRGGPQHF.

The rearrangement uses TRBV28 and TRBJ1-6, with TRBD1 matching over 7 bases. This CDR3 has 14 amino acids. The V segment lost 7 bases and the J segment 9 bases; nucleotides outside the gene matches: 9. CDR1 is MDHEN and CDR2 is SYDVKM in the germline V gene. The CDR3 sequence is CASIGGEGSSPLHF. The CDR3 region has the DNA TGTGCCAGCATAGGGGGCGAAGGCTCTTCACCCCTCCACTTT.

V gene TRBV7-9 combines with J gene TRBJ2-1; 10 bases match TRBD2. This CDR3 has 14 amino acids. The V gene end was trimmed by 5 bases and the J gene end by 8 bases; junction bases not matched to a gene: 6. Germline V gene lookup returns CDR1 SEHNR and CDR2 FQNEAQ (reference sequence). CDR3 amino acids: CASSIGTSVDEQFF. As DNA, the CDR3 is TGTGCCAGCAGCATCGGGACTAGCGTCGATGAGCAGTTCTTC.

V gene TRBV29-1 combines with J gene TRBJ1-4, with 10 bases matching TRBD1. This CDR3 region has 14 residues. V dropped 4 bases and J dropped 4; count of bases not matched to a gene: 3. Per the germline V gene, CDR1 is SQVTM and CDR2 is ANQGSEA. The chain's CDR3 is CSVGGDRGNEKLFF. CDR3 sequence (DNA): TGCAGCGTTGGAGGGGACAGGGGTAATGAAAAACTGTTTTTT.

The chain recombines TRBV2 with TRBJ1-2; no reliable D call. Germline-derived CDR1 and CDR2 are SNHLY and FYNNEI. The CDR3 extends over 15 amino acids. Deletions cut 4 bases from V and 0 bases from J, with 12 bases between. The CDR3, as DNA: TGTGCCAGCAGTGTCGGACGGGGATCTAACTATGGCTACACCTTC. This encodes CASSVGRGSNYGYTF.

The V gene is TRBV9, the J gene TRBJ1-2; a weak D match, TRBD1 (6 bases). Germline lookup yields CDR1 SGDLS and CDR2 YYNGEE. Trimming took off 0 bases at V and 6 bases at J, with 12 bases between the two ends. The CDR3 loop spans 14 amino acids. The CDR3 is CASSVGSGANGYTF. Written as DNA, the CDR3 is TGTGCCAGCAGCGTAGGGTCAGGGGCCAATGGCTACACCTTC.